A single sample gave rise to the 17 T cell receptor beta chains below, sequenced in a study of OX40 agonist ivuxolimab in advanced cancers. Profiling relied on immunoSEQ multiplex PCR, and the TCRdb table lists in-frame clones only, not all of them. This table holds fewer than 70,000 clones, 75% to 95% found once. Sequences were derived from CD4+ or CD8+ T cells sorted from blood, sampled in a trial of the OX40 agonist ivuxolimab. Source of these receptors: an adult with an advanced solid tumor such as melanoma, head and neck, liver or kidney cancer.

The J gene is TRBJ1-5, the V gene TRBV2; no clear D gene. CDR3 length: 12 residues. Germline V gene lookup returns CDR1 SNHLY and CDR2 FYNNEI. V gave up 7 bases and J gave up 5 bases, with 9 bases separating them. This CDR3 is CASKTEYQPQHF. The CDR3 DNA sequence: TGTGCCAGCAAGACGGAGTATCAGCCCCAGCATTTT. The entire variable domain, with the rest obtained from reference TRBV2 and TRBJ1-5, is as follows: EPEVTQTPSHQVTQMGQEVILRCVPISNHLYFYWYRQILGQKVEFLVSFYNNEISEKSEIFDDQFSVERPDGSNFTLKIRSTKLEDSAMYFCASKTEYQPQHFGDGTRLSIL.

The chain joins TRBV15 to TRBJ2-7, with 11 nucleotides matching TRBD2. The CDR3 has 15 amino acids. Germline assignment: CDR1 LNHNV and CDR2 YYDKDF (reference sequence). V was pared by 0 bases and J by 7 bases, with 5 bases of the junction left unmatched. CDR3 amino acids: CATSRDTSGRNEQYF. CDR3 in DNA: TGTGCCACCAGCAGAGATACTAGCGGGAGAAATGAGCAGTACTTC.

This chain uses TRBV2 with TRBJ1-5; the D is unclear. Germline values: CDR1 SNHLY, CDR2 FYNNEI. The CDR3 is 13 amino acids. V was trimmed by 3 bases and J by 6 bases, leaving 9 bases between them. DNA for the CDR3: TGTGCCAGCAGTGAGGGTGAACTTCAGCCCCAGCATTTT. Translating gives CASSEGELQPQHF.

The V call is TRBV14, the J call TRBJ2-6; perhaps TRBD1 as D (6 bases). Deletions cut 0 bases from V and 1 base from J, with 22 bases between. Germline CDR1 reads SGHDN; CDR2 reads FVKESK. The CDR3 runs to 21 residues. CDR3 nucleotide sequence: TGTGCCAGCAGCCAAGACTTCGGGAAGGGACAAGTCTTTTCTGGGGCCAACGTCCTGACTTTC. Protein product: CASSQDFGKGQVFSGANVLTF.

V is TRBV4-3 and J is TRBJ2-3, with 10 bases identical to TRBD2. This CDR3 contains 16 residues. The J segment lost 4 bases and the V segment lost 1 base, leaving 5 bases of the junction unmatched. From germline, CDR1 is LGHNA and CDR2 YSLEER. The CDR3 coding sequence is TGCGCCAGCAGCCAAGCTTCTAGCGGGAGTGCAGATACGCAGTATTTT. Translating gives CASSQASSGSADTQYF.

J is TRBJ1-4 and V is TRBV30; D unclear. This CDR3 comprises 12 residues. V was cut by 2 bases and J by 7 bases, with 8 bases left in between. The germline CDR1 and CDR2 sequences are GTSNPN and SVGIG (reference sequence). CDR3 in amino acids: CAWSLNGEKLFF. In nucleotides, the CDR3 is TGTGCCTGGAGTCTGAATGGTGAAAAACTGTTTTTT.

The chain links TRBV28 to TRBJ1-3; weak D call: TRBD1 (5 bases). CDR1 and CDR2 from the germline V gene are MDHEN and SYDVKM. V lost 3 bases and J 4 bases, leaving 16 bases between the germline ends. The length of the CDR3 is 16 residues. CDR3 bases: TGTGCCAGCAGTTTTTCCGACAGTACTGGGGGAAACACCATATATTTT. Translated, it gives CASSFSDSTGGNTIYF.

This chain connects TRBV7-3 to TRBJ2-1, with TRBD2 matching over 9 bases. The ends lost 2 bases at V and 7 bases at J; junction bases unmatched: 6. The V gene's germline CDR1 is SGHTA and CDR2 FQGTGA. The CDR3 is made up of 15 amino acids. DNA for the CDR3: TGTGCCAGCAGCTTATCGGCTAGCGGGATAAATGAGCAGTTCTTC. Protein: CASSLSASGINEQFF. The full variable domain, with the rest looked up from reference TRBV7-3 and TRBJ2-1, is GAGVSQTPSNKVTEKGKYVELRCDPISGHTALYWYRQSLGQGPEFLIYFQGTGAADDSGLPNDRFFAVRPEGSVSTLKIQRTERGDSAVYLCASSLSASGINEQFFGPGTRLTVL.

J is TRBJ2-2 and V is TRBV30; 7 bases are shared with TRBD1. Germline loops: CDR1 GTSNPN, CDR2 SVGIG (reference sequence). The CDR3 length is 15 residues. V lost 3 bases and J lost 6; bases outside the gene matches: 10. The DNA of the CDR3 is TGTGCCTGGAGGAAAGGACAGGTCAGGTCCGGGGAGCTGTTTTTT. Translation gives CAWRKGQVRSGELFF.

The rearrangement uses TRBV5-1 and TRBJ2-1; D is unresolved. The germline V gene encodes CDR1 SGHRS and CDR2 YFSETQ. CDR3 length equals 15 residues. V was cut by 4 bases and J by 0 bases, with 11 bases left in between. The CDR3 sequence is CASSPRVYSYNEQFF. CDR3 DNA: TGCGCCAGCAGCCCCCGGGTATACTCCTACAATGAGCAGTTCTTC. Combining the CDR3 with reference TRBV5-1 and TRBJ2-1 gives the whole variable domain KAGVTQTPRYLIKTRGQQVTLSCSPISGHRSVSWYQQTPGQGLQFLFEYFSETQRNKGNFPGRFSGRQFSNSRSEMNVSTLELGDSALYLCASSPRVYSYNEQFFGPGTRLTVL.

The DNA of the CDR3 is TGTGCCAGCTGCATCACCGGGACTAGCTTATCCACAGATACGCAGTATTTT. This translates into CASCITGTSLSTDTQYF. The V gene is TRBV21-1, the J gene TRBJ2-3; the table names TRBD2, a call not compared with the DNA. TRBV21-1 is noted as a pseudogene. This CDR3 has 17 amino acids.

The chain has TRBV7-2 and TRBJ2-3; D is unclear. The CDR3 length is 15 residues. Germline loops: CDR1 SGHTA, CDR2 FQGNSA. V was trimmed by 1 base and J by 2 bases, leaving 10 bases between them. The CDR3 loop reads CASSLEGVSTDTQYF. CDR3 sequence (DNA): TGTGCCAGCAGCTTAGAAGGCGTGTCCACAGATACGCAGTATTTT. Full variable domain (missing parts from reference TRBV7-2 and TRBJ2-3): GAGVSQSPSNKVTEKGKDVELRCDPISGHTALYWYRQSLGQGLEFLIYFQGNSAPDKSGLPSDRFSAERTGGSVSTLTIQRTQQEDSAVYLCASSLEGVSTDTQYFGPGTRLTVL.

CDR3 in amino acids: CASSFTGGNEQYF. Written as DNA, the CDR3 is TGCGCCAGCAGCTTTACGGGAGGGAACGAGCAGTACTTC. The J gene is TRBJ2-7, the V gene TRBV5-1, with 8 bases fitting TRBD2. The CDR3 totals 13 residues. Germline V gene lookup returns CDR1 SGHRS and CDR2 YFSETQ. After removal of 2 bases from V and 5 bases from J, the junction contained 3 bases not matched to a gene.

This chain joins TRBV2 and TRBJ2-7; unclear D gene. V shed 7 bases and J shed 1 base, with 8 bases lying between them. Germline CDR1 reads SNHLY; CDR2 reads FYNNEI. The CDR3 is 12 residues long. In DNA form, the CDR3 reads TGTGCCAGCAACCCGGAGTCCTACGAGCAGTACTTC. Protein sequence: CASNPESYEQYF.

The chain links TRBV28 to TRBJ2-5; D is possibly TRBD1 or TRBD2 (5 bases each). From germline, CDR1 is MDHEN and CDR2 SYDVKM. The CDR3 is 13 residues long. Trimming pared 6 bases from V and 3 bases from J, leaving 11 bases between. The CDR3 here is CASSPGTKETQYF. The CDR3 DNA follows: TGTGCCAGCAGCCCCGGGACGAAAGAGACCCAGTACTTC.

The J gene is TRBJ2-7, the V gene TRBV2; 7 nucleotides agree with TRBD2. This CDR3 region has 14 residues. The V and J ends lost 4 bases and 7 bases, in that order; junction bases with no gene match: 10. Per germline, CDR1 SNHLY and CDR2 FYNNEI. CDR3: CASSVAGRSGEQYF. The CDR3 DNA reads as TGTGCCAGCAGTGTAGCGGGTCGGAGTGGGGAGCAGTACTTC.

The CDR3 reads CASSLGGRRYNEQFF. The CDR3 bases are TGTGCCAGCAGTTTAGGCGGGAGGAGGTACAATGAGCAGTTCTTC. The chain has TRBV28 and TRBJ2-1, with 8 bases that match TRBD2. V was clipped by 2 bases and J by 4 bases; unmatched bases: 4. Germline lookup yields CDR1 MDHEN and CDR2 SYDVKM. There are 15 residues in the CDR3.